A single sample gave rise to the 19 T cell receptor beta chains below, sequenced in a study of cytotoxic CD8 clonotypes in ibrutinib-treated CLL. Data came from immunoSEQ multiplex PCR; TCRdb stores just in-frame clones and leaves some out. The sample contains almost 85,000 clones, more than 70% of which appear only once. The sample in question was PBMCs, obtained before ibrutinib treatment. These receptors were obtained from a human donor with chronic lymphocytic leukemia.

This clone was observed once. V usage is TRBV28 and J usage is TRBJ1-2, with no clear D. This CDR3 spans 12 amino acids. CDR1 and CDR2 from the germline V gene are MDHEN and SYDVKM. CDR3 sequence (DNA): TGTGCTACGGCCGCGCAGGAAAGCGGCTACACCTTC. The encoded protein is CATAAQESGYTF.

This sequence joins TRBV11-2 and TRBJ1-1; 8 bases fit TRBD1. After removal of 1 base from V and 4 bases from J, the junction contained 5 bases not matched to a gene. CDR3 length: 15 amino acids. Germline V lookup: CDR1 SGHAT, CDR2 FQNNGV. The CDR3 sequence is CASSLVRGPGTEAFF. CDR3 bases: TGTGCCAGCAGCTTAGTCAGGGGGCCGGGCACTGAAGCTTTCTTT.

The CDR3 region is CASSLQGGPRTDTQYF. CDR3 coding DNA: TGTGCCAGTAGTTTACAGGGGGGCCCTAGAACAGATACGCAGTATTTT. This sequence joins TRBV19 and TRBJ2-3, with 8 bases aligning to TRBD1. Germline trimming cut 5 bases from V and 3 bases from J; bases unmatched to any gene: 10. Germline CDR1 and CDR2: LNHDA and SQIVND (reference sequence). The CDR3 is 16 amino acids.

The chain carries TRBV5-1 and TRBJ2-5; D is ambiguous. CDR1 is SGHRS, CDR2 YFSETQ, per germline. V was trimmed by 1 base and J by 4 bases, leaving 8 bases between them. The CDR3 runs to 13 residues. Here the CDR3 DNA reads TGCGCCAGCAGCTTGCAGACGGGAGAGACCCAGTACTTC. Translating it yields CASSLQTGETQYF.

The chain recombines TRBV2 with TRBJ2-7; possible D gene TRBD1, 6 bases. V lost 7 bases, J lost 4 bases, and 8 bases lay in between. Germline CDR1 reads SNHLY; CDR2 reads FYNNEI. This CDR3 comprises 11 residues. The CDR3 DNA is TGTGCCAGCAAGGGGGAGTACGAGCAGTACTTC. Amino acids: CASKGEYEQYF.

The chain is built from TRBV30 and TRBJ2-1; TRBD2 is a possible D gene (6 bases). Looked up from germline, CDR1 is GTSNPN and CDR2 is SVGIG (reference sequence). V shed 0 bases and J shed 4 bases, with 25 bases lying between them. This CDR3 comprises 19 residues. CDR3 amino acids: CAWSVLWVSRGMGYNEQFF. Here the CDR3 DNA reads TGTGCCTGGAGTGTACTTTGGGTTTCGCGGGGCATGGGGTACAATGAGCAGTTCTTC.

This sequence joins TRBV5-1 and TRBJ2-7; 12 bases align to TRBD2. Trimming cost V 4 bases and J 4 bases; bases outside gene matches: 12. From germline, CDR1 is SGHRS and CDR2 YFSETQ. The CDR3 is 17 amino acids. The CDR3 loop is CASSAGLAGPSAYEQYF. The CDR3 region has the DNA TGCGCCAGCAGCGCGGGACTAGCGGGTCCGTCCGCTTACGAGCAGTACTTC. The variable domain in full, completed from reference TRBV5-1 and TRBJ2-7, reads KAGVTQTPRYLIKTRGQQVTLSCSPISGHRSVSWYQQTPGQGLQFLFEYFSETQRNKGNFPGRFSGRQFSNSRSEMNVSTLELGDSALYLCASSAGLAGPSAYEQYFGPGTRLTVT.

The J gene is TRBJ1-5, the V gene TRBV28, with D possibly matching TRBD1 (5 bases). Trimming shortened V by 6 bases and J by 3 bases, and 18 bases separated the two germline ends. This CDR3 has 16 amino acids. CDR1 MDHEN and CDR2 SYDVKM come from the germline V gene. The CDR3 region is CASRNWGEGDNQPQHF. The CDR3 nucleotides are TGTGCCAGCAGGAACTGGGGGGAGGGAGACAATCAGCCCCAGCATTTT.

The rearrangement uses TRBV5-6 and TRBJ1-3; 9 bases agree with TRBD1. The ends lost 7 bases at V and 3 bases at J; junction bases unmatched: 2. The germline gives CDR1 SGHDT, CDR2 YYEEEE. The CDR3 is made up of 13 amino acids. CDR3 sequence: CASGQGFGNTIYF. The DNA of the CDR3 is TGTGCCAGCGGACAGGGGTTTGGAAACACCATATATTTT.

The V gene is TRBV4-1, the J gene TRBJ2-7, with D unclear. Germline CDR1 reads MGHRA; CDR2 reads YSYEKL. V dropped 2 bases and J dropped 0 bases, with 11 bases sitting between them. This CDR3 region has 15 residues. CDR3 region: CASSQTPDGSYEQYF. DNA of the CDR3: TGCGCCAGCAGCCAAACACCGGACGGCTCCTACGAGCAGTACTTC.

Here the CDR3 reads CASSPGGMRETQYF. In DNA form, the CDR3 reads TGTGCCAGCAGTCCAGGGGGAATGAGAGAGACCCAGTACTTC. This sequence joins TRBV6-5 and TRBJ2-5; TRBD1 matches at 7 bases. J gave up 4 bases and V 5 bases, and 7 bases lay outside the gene matches. Germline V CDR1 and CDR2: MNHEY, SVGAGI. The CDR3 length is 14 residues.

The chain combines TRBV30 with TRBJ1-1; possibly TRBD1 for D (6 bases). Germline CDR1 is GTSNPN and CDR2 is SVGIG (reference sequence). V gave up 2 bases and J gave up 7 bases, with 14 bases separating them. The CDR3 is 13 amino acids. The chain's CDR3 is CAWSLQGLGEAFF. CDR3 DNA: TGTGCCTGGAGTTTACAGGGATTGGGTGAAGCTTTCTTT.

This clone was seen a single time. This chain connects TRBV19 to TRBJ2-7; no reliable D call. V was shortened by 4 bases and J by 2 bases, with 12 bases between the two germline ends. Germline V gives CDR1 LNHDA, CDR2 SQIVND (reference sequence). The CDR3 covers 14 residues. This CDR3 reads CASSRAGVTYEQYF. The CDR3 DNA sequence: TGTGCCAGTAGTAGAGCAGGAGTCACCTACGAGCAGTACTTC. The whole variable domain, filled in from reference TRBV19 and TRBJ2-7, reads DGGITQSPKYLFRKEGQNVTLSCEQNLNHDAMYWYRQDPGQGLRLIYYSQIVNDFQKGDIAEGYSVSREKKESFPLTVTSAQKNPTAFYLCASSRAGVTYEQYFGPGTRLTVT.

The gene calls are TRBV10-3 and TRBJ2-1; tentatively, D is TRBD2 (6 bases). This CDR3 contains 19 residues. V was trimmed by 5 bases and J by 8 bases, leaving 31 bases between them. CDR1 and CDR2 from the germline V gene are ENHRY and SYGVKD. CDR3 coding DNA: TGTGCCATCAGTAAAAATGCGGGCAGGGAGGCTAGGAGTGGTGATGAGCAGTTCTTC. It codes for CAISKNAGREARSGDEQFF.

This chain uses TRBV6-5 with TRBJ1-1, with D perhaps TRBD1 (6 bases). The germline V gene encodes CDR1 MNHEY and CDR2 SVGAGI. V lost 2 bases, J lost 6 bases, and 10 bases lay in between. This CDR3 comprises 13 residues. This CDR3 reads CASSYARTAEAFF. DNA for the CDR3: TGTGCCAGCAGTTACGCCCGGACAGCTGAAGCTTTCTTT.

V usage is TRBV4-1 and J usage is TRBJ2-3; unclear D gene. The V gene lost 10 bases and the J gene lost 1 base, with 18 bases spanning the gap. Germline loops: CDR1 MGHRA, CDR2 YSYEKL. The CDR3 runs 15 residues. DNA of the CDR3: TGCGCCACCATGGCGCCGGCCGCGGGCACAGATACGCAGTATTTT. This sequence encodes CATMAPAAGTDTQYF.

The chain combines TRBV10-3 with TRBJ1-1; 9 bases fit TRBD1. CDR1 is ENHRY and CDR2 is SYGVKD in the germline V gene. The CDR3 totals 15 residues. V gave up 2 bases and J gave up 5 bases; unmatched junction bases: 6. The CDR3: CAISEKGQGGTEAFF. The CDR3 DNA reads TGTGCCATCAGTGAGAAGGGACAGGGAGGAACTGAAGCTTTCTTT.

The chain is built from TRBV6-8 and TRBJ1-1; D is ambiguous. The CDR3 spans 15 residues. The V end lost 4 bases, the J end lost 2 bases, and 14 bases lay between the germline ends. Per the germline V gene, CDR1 is MNHGY and CDR2 is SAAAGT. The CDR3 region is CASSSLTRSNTEAFF. CDR3 bases: TGTGCCAGCAGTTCCCTTACGAGGAGCAACACTGAAGCTTTCTTT.

The chain has TRBV19 and TRBJ2-1, with 8 bases aligning to TRBD2. The V segment lost 5 bases and the J segment 8 bases; nucleotides outside the gene matches: 14. The CDR3 runs to 16 residues. Germline V gene sequence: CDR1 LNHDA, CDR2 SQIVND (reference sequence). In nucleotides, the CDR3 is TGTGCCAGTAGTCTAGGACTAGCTGAGGGCTGGGATGAGCAGTTCTTC. Its translation is CASSLGLAEGWDEQFF. Complete variable domain (other parts from reference TRBV19 and TRBJ2-1): DGGITQSPKYLFRKEGQNVTLSCEQNLNHDAMYWYRQDPGQGLRLIYYSQIVNDFQKGDIAEGYSVSREKKESFPLTVTSAQKNPTAFYLCASSLGLAEGWDEQFFGPGTRLTVL.